These 20 T cell receptor beta chains share one sample of origin, sequenced in a study of blood T cell repertoires in COVID-19. Sequencing was performed with immunoSEQ multiplex PCR; in TCRdb, only in-frame clones are kept and a portion is missing. Of 55,000 to 65,000 clones listed, approximately 90% are singletons. The sample was peripheral blood. Receptors originate from a human donor with active COVID-19. The donor label of this sample is uncertain.

The chain recombines TRBV18 with TRBJ2-1; 11 bases line up with TRBD2. The CDR3 contains 17 residues. J gave up 4 bases and V 3 bases, and 8 bases lay outside the gene matches. CDR1 is KGHSH and CDR2 is LQKENI in the germline V gene. In nucleotides, the CDR3 is TGTGCCAGCTCACCCAAACTCTCTAGCGGGGGGTACAATGAGCAGTTCTTC. It encodes CASSPKLSSGGYNEQFF.

V and J are TRBV18 and TRBJ2-4; D may be TRBD2 (6 bases). Deletions cut 5 bases from V and 5 bases from J, with 13 bases between. Germline V gene lookup returns CDR1 KGHSH and CDR2 LQKENI. There are 14 residues in the CDR3. The DNA of the CDR3 is TGTGCCAGCTCAGAACCGGGACTCCAAAACATTCAGTACTTC. Residues: CASSEPGLQNIQYF.

The chain has TRBV3-1 (or the pseudogene TRBV3-2) and TRBJ2-7; 9 bases align to TRBD2. V was clipped by 1 base and J by 3 bases; unmatched bases: 13. The germline V gene has CDR1 LGHDT and CDR2 YNNKEL (reference sequence). The CDR3 length is 18 residues. CDR3 residues: CASSQVWDSGRAIYEQYF. The CDR3, as DNA: TGTGCCAGCAGCCAAGTTTGGGATAGCGGGAGAGCAATCTACGAGCAGTACTTC.

The J gene is TRBJ2-1, the V gene TRBV23-1; the match to TRBD1 covers 7 bases. TRBV23-1 is marked as an open reading frame, function uncertain. CDR3 length equals 15 residues. V trimming: 3 bases; J trimming: 13 bases; junction bases outside the gene matches: 15. In DNA form, the CDR3 reads TGCGCCAGCAGTCAGTTAATAGGGGACAGAAAGTTCCAGTTCTTC. Translating it yields CASSQLIGDRKFQFF.

The chain uses TRBV15 and TRBJ1-1; 8 nucleotides agree with TRBD1. J lost 4 bases, V lost 5 bases, and 15 bases had no gene match. The CDR3 loop spans 17 amino acids. Germline V gives CDR1 LNHNV, CDR2 YYDKDF (reference sequence). The CDR3 DNA follows: TGTGCCACCAGCCGCAGGACAGGGCTAGAGATGGGCACTGAAGCTTTCTTT. Protein product: CATSRRTGLEMGTEAFF. The whole variable domain, filled in from reference TRBV15 and TRBJ1-1, reads DAMVIQNPRYQVTQFGKPVTLSCSQTLNHNVMYWYQQKSSQAPKLLFHYYDKDFNNEADTPDNFQSRRPNTSFCFLDIRSPGLGDTAMYLCATSRRTGLEMGTEAFFGQGTRLTVV.

V gene TRBV3-1 (or the pseudogene TRBV3-2) combines with J gene TRBJ2-6; 8 bases are a match to TRBD2. The CDR3 extends over 16 amino acids. With 4 bases clipped from V and 0 bases from J, the junction kept 2 bases outside the gene matches. The V gene's germline CDR1 is LGHDT and CDR2 YNNKEL (reference sequence). In DNA form, the CDR3 reads TGTGCCAGCAGCCCGCGGGAGGACTCTGGGGCCAACGTCCTGACTTTC. It codes for CASSPREDSGANVLTF.

The CDR3 loop reads CASSFPGQGNTGELFF. For the CDR3, the DNA is TGTGCCAGCAGTTTTCCGGGACAGGGGAACACCGGGGAGCTGTTTTTT. The gene calls are TRBV28 and TRBJ2-2; 9 bases are a match to TRBD1. Losses at the gene ends were 3 bases for V and 1 base for J; bases not matched to a gene: 3. This CDR3 contains 16 residues. Looked up from germline, CDR1 is MDHEN and CDR2 is SYDVKM.

As DNA, the CDR3 is TGCGCCAGCGGATTAGCGGGGGGGTACAATGAGCAGTTCTTC. This codes for CASGLAGGYNEQFF. V gene TRBV5-1 combines with J gene TRBJ2-1, with 11 bases identical to TRBD2. Germline V CDR1 and CDR2: SGHRS, YFSETQ. After removal of 7 bases from V and 4 bases from J, the junction contained 4 bases not matched to a gene. The CDR3 runs 14 residues.

This clone came up once. The rearrangement joins TRBV28 to TRBJ2-2, with 7 bases aligning to TRBD2. CDR3 length: 15 amino acids. Germline assignment: CDR1 MDHEN and CDR2 SYDVKM. Trimming cost V 6 bases and J 6 bases; bases outside gene matches: 10. The CDR3 DNA is TGTGCCAGCAGACCTGGACTAGTAAATGCCGGGGAGCTGTTTTTT. Its protein product is CASRPGLVNAGELFF.

The chain links TRBV18 to TRBJ1-6; D may be TRBD1 (5 bases). The CDR3 has 14 residues. Per germline, CDR1 KGHSH and CDR2 LQKENI. V lost 2 bases and J lost 9, with 11 bases in between. The CDR3 here is CASSPGRVGSPLHF. CDR3 DNA sequence: TGTGCCAGCTCACCAGGCAGGGTGGGTTCACCCCTCCACTTT. Full variable domain (missing parts from reference TRBV18 and TRBJ1-6): NAGVMQNPRHLVRRRGQEARLRCSPMKGHSHVYWYRQLPEEGLKFMVYLQKENIIDESGMPKERFSAEFPKEGPSILRIQQVVRGDSAAYFCASSPGRVGSPLHFGNGTRLTVT.

The chain is built from TRBV19 and TRBJ1-5; tentatively, D is TRBD1 (5 bases). Germline V gives CDR1 LNHDA, CDR2 SQIVND (reference sequence). The CDR3 is 14 amino acids. Trimming left V 2 bases short and J 9 bases short, with 14 bases between. CDR3 bases: TGTGCCAGTAGTATACCCCGGGGGGGTGGGCCCCAGCATTTT. Its translation: CASSIPRGGGPQHF.

The chain uses TRBV7-9 and TRBJ1-1, with TRBD1 identical over 8 bases. V lost 6 bases, J lost 4 bases, and 7 bases stayed unmatched. Germline CDR1 and CDR2: SEHNR and FQNEAQ (reference sequence). This CDR3 is 14 amino acids long. CDR3 nucleotides: TGTGCCAGCAGTACCCGAACAGGGGGCACTGAAGCTTTCTTT. As protein: CASSTRTGGTEAFF. Supplemented by reference TRBV7-9 and TRBJ1-1, the full variable domain reads DTGVSQNPRHKITKRGQNVTFRCDPISEHNRLYWYRQTLGQGPEFLTYFQNEAQLEKSRLLSDRFSAERPKGSFSTLEIQRTEQGDSAMYLCASSTRTGGTEAFFGQGTRLTVV.

The rearrangement uses TRBV19 and TRBJ2-5; D is perhaps TRBD1 (6 bases). In germline, CDR1 is LNHDA, CDR2 SQIVND (reference sequence). The V end lost 4 bases, the J end lost 1 base, and 13 bases lay between the germline ends. The CDR3 length is 15 residues. DNA of the CDR3: TGTGCCAGTAGTACAAGGACAGCCCTCCAAGAGACCCAGTACTTC. It encodes CASSTRTALQETQYF.

The chain joins TRBV15 to TRBJ2-7; TRBD2 aligns across 7 bases. J gave up 5 bases and V 5 bases, and 12 bases lay outside the gene matches. The CDR3 sequence is 15 residues long. Germline-derived CDR1 and CDR2 are LNHNV and YYDKDF (reference sequence). CDR3 in amino acids: CATSPLGGPRNEQYF. The CDR3 nucleotides read TGTGCCACCAGCCCGTTGGGAGGGCCCCGAAACGAGCAGTACTTC. Full variable domain (missing parts from reference TRBV15 and TRBJ2-7): DAMVIQNPRYQVTQFGKPVTLSCSQTLNHNVMYWYQQKSSQAPKLLFHYYDKDFNNEADTPDNFQSRRPNTSFCFLDIRSPGLGDTAMYLCATSPLGGPRNEQYFGPGTRLTVT.

This chain joins TRBV27 and TRBJ1-1; 10 nucleotides align to TRBD1. This CDR3 region has 14 residues. CDR1 and CDR2 (germline): MNHEY, SMNVEV (reference sequence). Unmatched junction bases numbered 6, after V lost 6 bases and J lost 5 bases. CDR3 DNA sequence: TGTGCCAGCAGCACGACAGGGGGCGGGACTGAAGCTTTCTTT. Protein sequence: CASSTTGGGTEAFF.

The rearrangement joins TRBV11-3 to TRBJ2-3, with 12 bases fitting TRBD1. This CDR3 comprises 16 residues. The ends lost 4 bases at V and 6 bases at J; junction bases unmatched: 8. Germline V lookup: CDR1 SGHNT, CDR2 YENEEA. The CDR3 reads CASSSGGTGGSDTQYF. The CDR3 nucleotides are TGTGCCAGCAGCTCAGGAGGGACAGGGGGCTCGGATACGCAGTATTTT.

The chain combines TRBV7-9 with TRBJ2-7, with a weak D call TRBD1 (6 bases). The CDR3 loop spans 17 amino acids. V lost 0 bases, J lost 3 bases, and 18 bases lay in between. Per germline, CDR1 SEHNR and CDR2 FQNEAQ (reference sequence). The CDR3 is CASSLALGPDSDYEQYF. The DNA of the CDR3 is TGTGCCAGCAGCTTAGCCCTAGGCCCGGACAGTGACTACGAGCAGTACTTC.

In its sample, this clone was seen a few times. The rearrangement uses TRBV29-1 and TRBJ2-7, with TRBD1 matching 9 bases. After removal of 7 bases from V and 2 bases from J, the junction contained 3 bases not matched to a gene. CDR1 is SQVTM, CDR2 ANQGSEA, per germline. The CDR3 contains 12 residues. The CDR3: CSAGTGTYEQYF. The CDR3 bases are TGCAGCGCTGGGACAGGGACCTACGAGCAGTACTTC.

The CDR3 loop reads CASSPLTGGGTTDTQYF. CDR3 DNA sequence: TGTGCCAGCAGTCCCCTTACTGGCGGGGGGACCACAGATACGCAGTATTTT. This rearrangement joins TRBV6-2 or TRBV6-3 to TRBJ2-3; TRBD2 agrees at 8 bases. Trimming at V came to 5 bases and at J to 2 bases, leaving 12 bases not matched to a gene. The CDR3 runs to 17 residues. Per germline, CDR1 MNHEY and CDR2 SVGEGT.

The chain couples TRBV3-1 (or the pseudogene TRBV3-2) to TRBJ1-4; 12 bases line up with TRBD1. Losses at the gene ends were 1 base for V and 7 bases for J; bases not matched to a gene: 4. This CDR3 region has 16 residues. Germline V gene data show CDR1 as LGHDT and CDR2 as YNNKEL (reference sequence). CDR3: CASSQAGTGGTEKLFF. The CDR3 nucleotides are TGTGCCAGCAGCCAAGCTGGGACAGGGGGCACTGAAAAACTGTTTTTT.